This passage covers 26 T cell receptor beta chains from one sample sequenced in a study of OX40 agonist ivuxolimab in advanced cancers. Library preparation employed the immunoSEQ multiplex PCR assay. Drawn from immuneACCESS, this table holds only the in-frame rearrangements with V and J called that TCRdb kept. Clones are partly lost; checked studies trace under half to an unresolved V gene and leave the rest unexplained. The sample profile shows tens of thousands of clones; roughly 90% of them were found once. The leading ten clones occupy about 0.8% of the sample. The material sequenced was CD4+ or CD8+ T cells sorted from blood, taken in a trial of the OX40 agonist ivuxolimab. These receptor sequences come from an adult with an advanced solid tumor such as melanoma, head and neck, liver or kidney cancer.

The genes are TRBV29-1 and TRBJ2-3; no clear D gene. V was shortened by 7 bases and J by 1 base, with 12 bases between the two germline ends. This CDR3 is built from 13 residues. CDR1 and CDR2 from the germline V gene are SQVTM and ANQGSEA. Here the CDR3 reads CSGTAFGTDTQYF. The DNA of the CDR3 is TGCAGCGGTACAGCCTTTGGCACAGATACGCAGTATTTT.

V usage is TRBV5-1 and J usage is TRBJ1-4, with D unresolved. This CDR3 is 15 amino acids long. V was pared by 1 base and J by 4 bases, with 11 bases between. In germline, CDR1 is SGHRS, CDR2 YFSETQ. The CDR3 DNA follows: TGCGCCAGCAGCTTGTTGGGGAGGGTTAATGAAAAACTGTTTTTT. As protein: CASSLLGRVNEKLFF.

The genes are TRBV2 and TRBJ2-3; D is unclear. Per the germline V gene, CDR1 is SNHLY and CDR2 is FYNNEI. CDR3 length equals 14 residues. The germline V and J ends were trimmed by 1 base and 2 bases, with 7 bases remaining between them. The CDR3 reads CASSEVWNTDTQYF. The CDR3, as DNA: TGTGCCAGCAGTGAAGTTTGGAACACAGATACGCAGTATTTT.

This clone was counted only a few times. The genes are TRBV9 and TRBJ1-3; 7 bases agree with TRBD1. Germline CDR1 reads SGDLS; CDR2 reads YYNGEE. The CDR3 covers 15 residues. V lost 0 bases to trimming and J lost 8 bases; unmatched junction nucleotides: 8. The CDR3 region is CASSVGQGELHTIYF. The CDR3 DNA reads TGTGCCAGCAGCGTAGGACAGGGAGAATTGCACACCATATATTTT.

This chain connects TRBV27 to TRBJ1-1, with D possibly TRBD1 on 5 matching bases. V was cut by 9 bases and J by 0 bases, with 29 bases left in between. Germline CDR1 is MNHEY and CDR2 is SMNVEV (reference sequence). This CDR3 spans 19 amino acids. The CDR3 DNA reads TGTGCCAGTTATCCGAGGCCGAGACAGACAAGTTCTTTGAACACTGAAGCTTTCTTT. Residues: CASYPRPRQTSSLNTEAFF.

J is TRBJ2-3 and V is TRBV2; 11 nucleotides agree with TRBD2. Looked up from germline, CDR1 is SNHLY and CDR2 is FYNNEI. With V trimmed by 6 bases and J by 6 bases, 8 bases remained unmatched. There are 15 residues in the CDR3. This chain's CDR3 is CASRGLAALGDTQYF. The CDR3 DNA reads TGTGCCAGCAGGGGACTAGCGGCGCTTGGGGATACGCAGTATTTT.

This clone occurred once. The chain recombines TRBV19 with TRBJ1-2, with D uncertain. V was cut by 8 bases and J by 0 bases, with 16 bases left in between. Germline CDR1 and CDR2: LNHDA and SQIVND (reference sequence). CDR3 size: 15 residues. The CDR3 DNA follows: TGTGCCAGTCGCCTGGATGCAGGCCCTAACTATGGCTACACCTTC. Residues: CASRLDAGPNYGYTF. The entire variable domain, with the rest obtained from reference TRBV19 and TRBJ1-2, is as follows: DGGITQSPKYLFRKEGQNVTLSCEQNLNHDAMYWYRQDPGQGLRLIYYSQIVNDFQKGDIAEGYSVSREKKESFPLTVTSAQKNPTAFYLCASRLDAGPNYGYTFGSGTRLTVV.

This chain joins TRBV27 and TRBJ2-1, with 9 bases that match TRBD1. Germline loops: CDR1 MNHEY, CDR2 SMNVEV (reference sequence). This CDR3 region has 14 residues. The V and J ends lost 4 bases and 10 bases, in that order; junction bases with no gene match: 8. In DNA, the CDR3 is TGTGCCAGCAGTTCAAACAGGGGGCTCGGGGAGCAGTTCTTC. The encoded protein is CASSSNRGLGEQFF.

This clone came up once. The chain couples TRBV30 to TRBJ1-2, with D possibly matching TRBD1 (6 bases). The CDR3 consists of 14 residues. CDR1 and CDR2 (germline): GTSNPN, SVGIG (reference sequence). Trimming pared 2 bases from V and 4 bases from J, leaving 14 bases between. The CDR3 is CAWSRDGTPYGYTF. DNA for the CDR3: TGTGCCTGGAGTAGGGACGGGACACCCTATGGCTACACCTTC. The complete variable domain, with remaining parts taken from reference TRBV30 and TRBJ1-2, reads SQTIHQWPATLVQPVGSPLSLECTVEGTSNPNLYWYRQAAGRGLQLLFYSVGIGQISSEVPQNLSASRPQDRQFILSSKKLLLSDSGFYLCAWSRDGTPYGYTFGSGTRLTVV.

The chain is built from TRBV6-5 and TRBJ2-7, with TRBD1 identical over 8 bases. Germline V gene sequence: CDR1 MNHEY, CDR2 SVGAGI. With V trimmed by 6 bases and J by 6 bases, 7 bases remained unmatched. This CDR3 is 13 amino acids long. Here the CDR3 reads CASRPGQALEQYF. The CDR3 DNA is TGTGCCAGCAGACCGGGACAGGCTCTCGAGCAGTACTTC.

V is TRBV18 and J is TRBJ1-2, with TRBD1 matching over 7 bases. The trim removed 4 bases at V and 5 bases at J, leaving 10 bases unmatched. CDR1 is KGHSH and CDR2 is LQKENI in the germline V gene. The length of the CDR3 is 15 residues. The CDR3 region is CASSRQAGTEYGYTF. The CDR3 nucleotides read TGTGCCAGCTCACGACAAGCCGGGACAGAGTATGGCTACACCTTC.

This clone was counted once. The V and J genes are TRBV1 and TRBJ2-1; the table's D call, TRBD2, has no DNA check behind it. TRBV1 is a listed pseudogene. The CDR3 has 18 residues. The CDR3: CTSSQDKGHGGDYNEQFF. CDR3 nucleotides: TGCACCAGCAGCCAAGACAAGGGTCACGGGGGGGACTACAATGAGCAGTTCTTC.

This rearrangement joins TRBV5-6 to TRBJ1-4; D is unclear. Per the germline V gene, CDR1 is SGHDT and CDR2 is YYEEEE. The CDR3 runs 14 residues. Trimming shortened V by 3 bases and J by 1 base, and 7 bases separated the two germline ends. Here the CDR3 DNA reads TGTGCCAGCAGCTCCAAATTAACTAATGAAAAACTGTTTTTT. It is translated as CASSSKLTNEKLFF. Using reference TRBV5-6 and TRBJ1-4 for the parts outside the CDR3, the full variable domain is DAGVTQSPTHLIKTRGQQVTLRCSPKSGHDTVSWYQQALGQGPQFIFQYYEEEERQRGNFPDRFSGHQFPNYSSELNVNALLLGDSALYLCASSSKLTNEKLFFGSGTQLSVL.

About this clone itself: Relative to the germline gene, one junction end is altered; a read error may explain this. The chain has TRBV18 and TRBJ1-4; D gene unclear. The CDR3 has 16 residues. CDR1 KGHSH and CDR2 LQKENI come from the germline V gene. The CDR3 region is CARSPLWQATNEKLFF. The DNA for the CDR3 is TGTGCCAGATCACCGCTGTGGCAGGCAACTAATGAAAAACTGTTTTTT.

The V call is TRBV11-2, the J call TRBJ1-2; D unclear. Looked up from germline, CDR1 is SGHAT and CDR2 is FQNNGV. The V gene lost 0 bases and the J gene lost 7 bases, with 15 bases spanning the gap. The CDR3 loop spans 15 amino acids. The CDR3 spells CASSLDPLGSRGYTF. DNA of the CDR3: TGTGCCAGCAGCTTAGACCCCCTCGGGAGCCGTGGCTACACCTTC.

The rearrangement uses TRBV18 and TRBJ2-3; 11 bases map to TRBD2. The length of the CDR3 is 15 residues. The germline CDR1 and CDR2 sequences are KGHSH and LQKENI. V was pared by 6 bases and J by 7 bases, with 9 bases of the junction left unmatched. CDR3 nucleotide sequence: TGTGCCAGCTCTCAGACTAGCGGGGAAGGGTATACGCAGTATTTT. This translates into CASSQTSGEGYTQYF.

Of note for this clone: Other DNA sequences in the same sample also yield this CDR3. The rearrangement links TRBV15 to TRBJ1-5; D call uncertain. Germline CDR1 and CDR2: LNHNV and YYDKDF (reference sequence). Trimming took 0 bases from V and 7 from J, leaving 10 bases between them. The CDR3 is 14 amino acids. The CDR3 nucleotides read TGTGCCACCAGCAGAGAGGGGAGTGGGCAGCCCCAGCATTTT. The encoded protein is CATSREGSGQPQHF.

The CDR3 DNA sequence: TGTGCCAGCAGCTTACAGGCTGACGGGAGCGGGGAGCTGTTTTTT. Translating gives CASSLQADGSGELFF. The genes are TRBV7-9 and TRBJ2-2; a weak D match, TRBD2 (6 bases). Per the germline V gene, CDR1 is SEHNR and CDR2 is FQNEAQ (reference sequence). The V end was cut by 2 bases, the J end by 7 bases, with 14 bases between. The CDR3 spans 15 residues.

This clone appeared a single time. The CDR3 DNA is TGCGCCAGCAGTGAAGCTGATGGCTACACCTTC. Encoded protein: CASSEADGYTF. The rearrangement uses TRBV10-1 and TRBJ1-2; unclear D gene. Germline CDR1 WNHNN, CDR2 SYGVQD (reference sequence). The ends were cut back, 3 bases at V and 6 bases at J, with 5 bases in the middle. The CDR3 is 11 residues long.

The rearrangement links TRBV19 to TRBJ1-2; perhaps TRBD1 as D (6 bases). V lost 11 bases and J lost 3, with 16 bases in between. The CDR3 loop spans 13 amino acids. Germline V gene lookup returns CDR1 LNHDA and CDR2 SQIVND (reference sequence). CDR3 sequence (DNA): TGTGCCGCCTCTAGGGGGGCTTACTATGGCTACACCTTC. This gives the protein CAASRGAYYGYTF.

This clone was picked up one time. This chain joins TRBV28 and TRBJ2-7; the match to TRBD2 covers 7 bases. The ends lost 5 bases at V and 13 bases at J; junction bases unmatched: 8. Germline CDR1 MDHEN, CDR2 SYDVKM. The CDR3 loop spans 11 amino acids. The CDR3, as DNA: TGTGCCAGCAGTCGACCGACTAGCTTATACTTC. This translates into CASSRPTSLYF. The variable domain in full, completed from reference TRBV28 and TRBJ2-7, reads DVKVTQSSRYLVKRTGEKVFLECVQDMDHENMFWYRQDPGLGLRLIYFSYDVKMKEKGDIPEGYSVSREKKERFSLILESASTNQTSMYLCASSRPTSLYFGPGTRLTVT.

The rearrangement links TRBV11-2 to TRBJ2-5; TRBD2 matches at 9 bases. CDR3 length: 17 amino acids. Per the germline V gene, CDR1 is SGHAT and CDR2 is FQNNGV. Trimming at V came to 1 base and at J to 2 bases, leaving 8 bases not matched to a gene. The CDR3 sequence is CASSLGGLRGGQETQYF. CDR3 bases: TGTGCCAGCAGCTTAGGTGGTTTGCGGGGGGGTCAAGAGACCCAGTACTTC.

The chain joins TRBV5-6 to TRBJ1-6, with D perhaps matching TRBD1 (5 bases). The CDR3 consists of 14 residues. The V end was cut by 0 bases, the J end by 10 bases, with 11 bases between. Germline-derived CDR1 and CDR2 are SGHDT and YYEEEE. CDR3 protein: CASSLGGARSPLHF. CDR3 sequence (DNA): TGTGCCAGCAGCTTGGGAGGGGCGCGGTCACCCCTCCACTTT.

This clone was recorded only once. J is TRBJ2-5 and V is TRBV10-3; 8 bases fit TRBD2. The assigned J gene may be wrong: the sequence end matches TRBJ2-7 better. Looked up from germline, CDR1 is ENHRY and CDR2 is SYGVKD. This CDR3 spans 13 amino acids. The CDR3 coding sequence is TGTGCCGCCTCACGGGGGGGATCCTACGAGCAGTACTTC. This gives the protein CAASRGGSYEQYF.

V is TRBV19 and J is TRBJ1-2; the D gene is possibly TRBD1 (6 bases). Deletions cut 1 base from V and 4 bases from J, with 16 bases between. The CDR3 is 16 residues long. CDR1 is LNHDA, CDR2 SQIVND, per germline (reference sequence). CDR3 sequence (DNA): TGTGCCAGTAGTATAGGGGGGGCACGCACCCCCTATGGCTACACCTTC. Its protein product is CASSIGGARTPYGYTF.

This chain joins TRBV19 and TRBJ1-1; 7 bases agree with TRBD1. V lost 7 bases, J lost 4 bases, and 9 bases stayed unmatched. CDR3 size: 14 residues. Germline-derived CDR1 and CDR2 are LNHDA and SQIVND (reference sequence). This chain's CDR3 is CASMRTQGGTEAFF. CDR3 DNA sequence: TGTGCCAGTATGAGGACCCAGGGGGGCACTGAAGCTTTCTTT.